These 2 T cell receptor beta chains were all obtained from the same sample, sequenced in a study of blood T cell repertoires in COVID-19. TCRdb's copy holds only in-frame clones and misses some; the assay was immunoSEQ multiplex PCR. The sample holds about 280,000 clones, around nine tenths seen once. Input material: PBMCs or T cells enriched from blood (not recorded which). The receptors were gathered from a woman in her 40s who had recovered from COVID-19.

This clone appeared a single time. The V and J genes are TRBV2 and TRBJ2-5, with 15 bases that match TRBD2. J lost 4 bases, V lost 7 bases, and 7 bases had no gene match. The CDR3 is made up of 16 amino acids. Germline loops: CDR1 SNHLY, CDR2 FYNNEI. DNA of the CDR3: TGTGCCAGCACCCCGGGACTAGCGGGAGGAGGAGAGACCCAGTACTTC. It translates to CASTPGLAGGGETQYF.

The J gene is TRBJ2-1, the V gene TRBV27; TRBD1 matches 9 bases. The CDR3 is made up of 13 amino acids. Trimming at V came to 8 bases and at J to 11 bases, leaving 10 bases not matched to a gene. The V gene's germline CDR1 is MNHEY and CDR2 SMNVEV (reference sequence). CDR3: CASWDRETWKQFF. CDR3 DNA: TGTGCCAGCTGGGACAGGGAAACTTGGAAGCAGTTCTTC.